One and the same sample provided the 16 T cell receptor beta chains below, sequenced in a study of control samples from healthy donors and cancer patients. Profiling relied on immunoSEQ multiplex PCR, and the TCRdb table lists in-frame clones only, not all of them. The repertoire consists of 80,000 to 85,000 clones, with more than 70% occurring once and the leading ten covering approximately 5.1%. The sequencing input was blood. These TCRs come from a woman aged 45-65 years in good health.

The CDR3 DNA reads TGTGCCAGCAGCGTACAGGGGCTCCAAGAGACCCAGTACTTC. This encodes CASSVQGLQETQYF. This chain connects TRBV7-9 to TRBJ2-5; 7 positions agree with TRBD1. The CDR3 runs 14 residues. V trimming: 5 bases; J trimming: 1 base; junction bases outside the gene matches: 4. Germline V lookup: CDR1 SEHNR, CDR2 FQNEAQ (reference sequence).

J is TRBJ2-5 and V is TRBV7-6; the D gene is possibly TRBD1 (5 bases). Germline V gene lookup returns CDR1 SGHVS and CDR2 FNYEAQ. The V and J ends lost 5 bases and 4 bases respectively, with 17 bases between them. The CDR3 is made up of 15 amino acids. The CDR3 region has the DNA TGTGCCAGCAGCCCGAAGGGGATGTCGGGAGAGACCCAGTACTTC. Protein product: CASSPKGMSGETQYF.

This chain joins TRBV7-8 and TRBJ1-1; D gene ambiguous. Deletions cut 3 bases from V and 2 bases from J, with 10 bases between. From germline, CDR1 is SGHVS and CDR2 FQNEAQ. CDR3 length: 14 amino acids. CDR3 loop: CASSFERVNTEAFF. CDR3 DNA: TGTGCCAGCAGCTTCGAGAGGGTTAACACTGAAGCTTTCTTT. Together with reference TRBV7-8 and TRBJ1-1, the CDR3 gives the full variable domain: GAGVSQSPRYKVAKRGQDVALRCDPISGHVSLFWYQQALGQGPEFLTYFQNEAQLDKSGLPSDRFFAERPEGSVSTLKIQRTQQEDSAVYLCASSFERVNTEAFFGQGTRLTVV.

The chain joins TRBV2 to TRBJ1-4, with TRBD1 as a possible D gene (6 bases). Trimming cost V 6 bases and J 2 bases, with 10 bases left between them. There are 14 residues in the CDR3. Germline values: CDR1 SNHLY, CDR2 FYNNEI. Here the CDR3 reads CASRRTDTNEKLFF. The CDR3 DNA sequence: TGTGCCAGCAGGAGGACAGATACTAATGAAAAACTGTTTTTT.

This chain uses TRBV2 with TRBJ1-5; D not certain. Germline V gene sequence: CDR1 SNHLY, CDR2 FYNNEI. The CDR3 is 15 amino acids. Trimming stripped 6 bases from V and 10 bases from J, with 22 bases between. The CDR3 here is CASSDAGPRIKPQHF. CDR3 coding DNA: TGTGCCAGCAGCGACGCCGGGCCCCGGATCAAACCCCAGCATTTT.

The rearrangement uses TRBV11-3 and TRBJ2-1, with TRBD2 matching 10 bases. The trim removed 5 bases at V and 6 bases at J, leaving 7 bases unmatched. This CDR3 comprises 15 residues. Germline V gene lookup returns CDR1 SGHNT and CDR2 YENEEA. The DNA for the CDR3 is TGTGCCAGCAGCCTCCATAGCGGGGGGATCAATGAGCAGTTCTTC. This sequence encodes CASSLHSGGINEQFF.

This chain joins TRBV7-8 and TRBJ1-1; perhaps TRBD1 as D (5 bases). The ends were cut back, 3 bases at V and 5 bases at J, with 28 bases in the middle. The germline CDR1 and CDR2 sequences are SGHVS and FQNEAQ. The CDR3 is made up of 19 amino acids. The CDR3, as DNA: TGTGCCAGCAGCTTCTTGGGTCCGGACATCGCCCTTGAAGGGACTGAAGCTTTCTTT. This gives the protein CASSFLGPDIALEGTEAFF.

The CDR3 sequence is CASSGDSLIRGDTEAFF. The CDR3 nucleotides read TGTGCCAGCAGCGGGGACAGTCTAATTAGGGGGGACACTGAAGCTTTCTTT. The chain uses TRBV3-1 (or the pseudogene TRBV3-2) and TRBJ1-1; TRBD1 matches at 7 bases. Germline assignment: CDR1 LGHDT and CDR2 YNNKEL (reference sequence). The length of the CDR3 is 17 residues. Trimming removed 5 bases from V and 3 bases from J; junction bases left unmatched: 15.

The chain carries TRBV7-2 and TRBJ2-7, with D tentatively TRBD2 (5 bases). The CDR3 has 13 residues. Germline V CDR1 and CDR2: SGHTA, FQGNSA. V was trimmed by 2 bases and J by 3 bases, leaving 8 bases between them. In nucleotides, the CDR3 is TGTGCCAGCAGCTTAACTAGGTTCTACGAGCAGTACTTC. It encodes CASSLTRFYEQYF. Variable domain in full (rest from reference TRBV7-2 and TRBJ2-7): GAGVSQSPSNKVTEKGKDVELRCDPISGHTALYWYRQSLGQGLEFLIYFQGNSAPDKSGLPSDRFSAERTGGSVSTLTIQRTQQEDSAVYLCASSLTRFYEQYFGPGTRLTVT.

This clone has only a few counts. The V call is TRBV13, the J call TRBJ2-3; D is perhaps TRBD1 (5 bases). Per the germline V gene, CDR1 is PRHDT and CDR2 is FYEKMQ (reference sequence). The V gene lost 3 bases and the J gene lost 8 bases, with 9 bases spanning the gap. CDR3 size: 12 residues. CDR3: CASSFFRGTQYF. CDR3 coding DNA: TGTGCCAGCAGCTTTTTTAGGGGTACGCAGTATTTT.

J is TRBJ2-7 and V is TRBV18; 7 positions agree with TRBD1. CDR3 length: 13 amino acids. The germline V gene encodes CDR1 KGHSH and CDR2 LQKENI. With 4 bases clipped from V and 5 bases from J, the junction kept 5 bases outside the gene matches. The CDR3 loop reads CASSRQGRNEQYF. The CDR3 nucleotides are TGTGCCAGCTCACGACAGGGCAGGAACGAGCAGTACTTC.

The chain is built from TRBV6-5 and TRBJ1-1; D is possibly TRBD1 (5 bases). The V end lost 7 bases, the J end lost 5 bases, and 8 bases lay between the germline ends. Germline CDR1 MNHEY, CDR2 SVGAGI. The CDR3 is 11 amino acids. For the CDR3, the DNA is TGTGCCAGCAAAGGGGAAACTGAAGCTTTCTTT. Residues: CASKGETEAFF.

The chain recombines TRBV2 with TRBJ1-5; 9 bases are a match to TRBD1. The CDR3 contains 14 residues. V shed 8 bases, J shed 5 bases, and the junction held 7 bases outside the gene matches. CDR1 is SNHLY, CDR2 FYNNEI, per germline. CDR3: CASLQGQGDQPQHF. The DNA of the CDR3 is TGTGCCAGCCTACAGGGACAGGGAGATCAGCCCCAGCATTTT.

The CDR3 is CASSPSAGEYGYTF. In DNA form, the CDR3 reads TGTGCCAGCAGCCCAAGCGCAGGGGAATATGGCTACACCTTC. V gene TRBV9 combines with J gene TRBJ1-2; tentatively, D is TRBD1 (6 bases). Trimming cost V 4 bases and J 5 bases, with 15 bases left between them. The CDR3 totals 14 residues. Germline CDR1 is SGDLS and CDR2 is YYNGEE.

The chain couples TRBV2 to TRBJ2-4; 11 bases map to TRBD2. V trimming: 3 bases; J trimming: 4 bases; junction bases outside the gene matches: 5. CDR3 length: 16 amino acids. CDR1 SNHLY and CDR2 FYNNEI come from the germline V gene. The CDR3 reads CASSDILAGEKNIQYF. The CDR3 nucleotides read TGTGCCAGCAGTGATATACTAGCGGGGGAGAAAAACATTCAGTACTTC.

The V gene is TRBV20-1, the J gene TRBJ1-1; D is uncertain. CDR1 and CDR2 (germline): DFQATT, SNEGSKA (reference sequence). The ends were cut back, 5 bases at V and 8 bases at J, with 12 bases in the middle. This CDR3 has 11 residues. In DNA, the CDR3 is TGCAGTGCTTCGCGGGGTCTGGAAGCTTTCTTT. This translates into CSASRGLEAFF.